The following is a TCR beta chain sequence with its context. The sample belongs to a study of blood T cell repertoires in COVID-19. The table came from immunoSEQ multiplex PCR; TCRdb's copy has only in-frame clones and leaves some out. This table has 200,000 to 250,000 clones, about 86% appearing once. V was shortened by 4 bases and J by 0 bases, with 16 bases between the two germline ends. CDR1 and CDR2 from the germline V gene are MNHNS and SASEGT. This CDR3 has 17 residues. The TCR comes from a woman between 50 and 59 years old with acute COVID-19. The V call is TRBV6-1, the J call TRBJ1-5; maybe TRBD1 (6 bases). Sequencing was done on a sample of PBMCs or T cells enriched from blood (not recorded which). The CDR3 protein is CASSGSYGTLSNQPQHF. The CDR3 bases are TGTGCCAGCAGTGGGTCTTACGGGACACTTAGCAATCAGCCCCAGCATTTT.